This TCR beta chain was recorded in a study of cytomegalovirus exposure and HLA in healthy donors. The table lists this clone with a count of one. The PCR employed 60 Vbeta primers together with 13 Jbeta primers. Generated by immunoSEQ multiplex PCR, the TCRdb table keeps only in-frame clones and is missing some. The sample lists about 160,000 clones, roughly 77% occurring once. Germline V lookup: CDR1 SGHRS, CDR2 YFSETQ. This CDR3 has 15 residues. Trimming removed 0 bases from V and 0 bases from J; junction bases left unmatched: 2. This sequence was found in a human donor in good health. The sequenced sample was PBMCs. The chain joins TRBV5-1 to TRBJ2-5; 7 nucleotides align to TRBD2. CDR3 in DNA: TGCGCCAGCAGCTTGGATCTAGCGGACCAAGAGACCCAGTACTTC. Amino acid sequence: CASSLDLADQETQYF.